This T cell receptor beta chain was retrieved from a study of read filtering for tumor transcriptome and immune sequencing. As for the study in general: R-ISS stage counts were roughly eight for I, roughly 15 for II, 6 or 7 for III.

General observations from the study: The sorted CD138-negative fraction was a mixed bone marrow immune population, not purified T cells.

This clonotype showed up many times. Its antigen is not known. Molecular barcoded adaptors covering alpha/delta and beta/gamma chains were used on approximately 440 ng RNA. MiXCR, applied by TCRdb to the reads, yields one record per CDR3 protein. Among approximately 37,000 distinct CDR3 sequences listed, roughly 15% were seen once. The CDR3 covers 12 residues. Trimming shortened V by 5 bases and J by 11 bases, and 18 bases separated the two germline ends. Germline CDR1 reads DFQATT; CDR2 reads SNEGSKA (reference sequence). This chain links TRBV20-1 with TRBJ1-1; D gene uncertain. Sequencing used a population of CD138-negative cells sorted from bone marrow. The receptor was isolated from a donor at least 40 years old with multiple myeloma. The CDR3 coding sequence is TGCAGTGCTGTCCGAGTAGGCGGGGTCGCTTTCTTT. It translates to CSAVRVGGVAFF.